The 29 T cell receptor beta chains below were found in one sample sequenced in a study of blood T cell repertoires in COVID-19. Sequencing used immunoSEQ multiplex PCR; TCRdb keeps in-frame clones, though not all of them. The repertoire holds some 270,000 clones, with 80% to 85% as singletons. The sequenced sample was peripheral blood. All receptors derive from a woman in her 40s who had recovered from COVID-19.

CDR3 in amino acids: CASSTKTGLEAFF. The CDR3, as DNA: TGTGCCAGCAGCACTAAGACAGGGCTTGAAGCTTTCTTT. The chain combines TRBV5-4 with TRBJ1-1; 7 bases match TRBD1. In germline, CDR1 is SGHNT, CDR2 YYREEE (reference sequence). CDR3 size: 13 residues. The trim removed 4 bases at V and 7 bases at J, leaving 7 bases unmatched. The variable domain in full, completed from reference TRBV5-4 and TRBJ1-1, reads ETGVTQSPTHLIKTRGQQVTLRCSSQSGHNTVSWYQQALGQGPQFIFQYYREEENGRGNFPPRFSGLQFPNYSSELNVNALELDDSALYLCASSTKTGLEAFFGQGTRLTVV.

The chain combines TRBV29-1 with TRBJ2-5; TRBD2 agrees at 7 bases. Germline CDR1 is SQVTM and CDR2 is ANQGSEA. V was pared by 4 bases and J by 2 bases, with 7 bases of the junction left unmatched. The CDR3 sequence is 14 residues long. CDR3 DNA sequence: TGCAGCGTTGGCAGGTCAGCGGGGCAAGAGACCCAGTACTTC. The encoded protein is CSVGRSAGQETQYF.

The V gene is TRBV7-9, the J gene TRBJ2-1; maybe TRBD2 (6 bases). This CDR3 comprises 16 residues. The germline V gene encodes CDR1 SEHNR and CDR2 FQNEAQ (reference sequence). The ends were cut back, 1 base at V and 6 bases at J, with 16 bases in the middle. In nucleotides, the CDR3 is TGTGCCAGCAGCTTAGGGCTAGGGCAGGGAGGCAATGAGCAGTTCTTC. As protein: CASSLGLGQGGNEQFF. The full variable domain, completed using reference TRBV7-9 and TRBJ2-1, is DTGVSQNPRHKITKRGQNVTFRCDPISEHNRLYWYRQTLGQGPEFLTYFQNEAQLEKSRLLSDRFSAERPKGSFSTLEIQRTEQGDSAMYLCASSLGLGQGGNEQFFGPGTRLTVL.

The chain employs TRBV9 and TRBJ1-3, with no clear D. Germline loops: CDR1 SGDLS, CDR2 YYNGEE. V was shortened by 3 bases and J by 0 bases, with 10 bases between the two germline ends. The CDR3 is 15 residues long. CDR3 protein: CASSAAGVSGNTIYF. The DNA for the CDR3 is TGTGCCAGCAGCGCTGCAGGCGTCTCTGGAAACACCATATATTTT. Looking up the rest from reference TRBV9 and TRBJ1-3 gives the full variable domain: DSGVTQTPKHLITATGQRVTLRCSPRSGDLSVYWYQQSLDQGLQFLIQYYNGEERAKGNILERFSAQQFPDLHSELNLSSLELGDSALYFCASSAAGVSGNTIYFGEGSWLTVV.

The chain employs TRBV18 and TRBJ2-5; D call uncertain. The CDR3 is 13 residues long. Germline V gene data show CDR1 as KGHSH and CDR2 as LQKENI. Trimming stripped 2 bases from V and 3 bases from J, with 7 bases between. The CDR3: CASSPIQKETQYF. The CDR3 DNA follows: TGTGCCAGCTCACCAATACAGAAAGAGACCCAGTACTTC. The complete variable domain, with remaining parts taken from reference TRBV18 and TRBJ2-5, reads NAGVMQNPRHLVRRRGQEARLRCSPMKGHSHVYWYRQLPEEGLKFMVYLQKENIIDESGMPKERFSAEFPKEGPSILRIQQVVRGDSAAYFCASSPIQKETQYFGPGTRLLVL.

The chain joins TRBV28 to TRBJ2-3; possible D gene TRBD2, 5 bases. The CDR3 has 14 amino acids. The V gene lost 5 bases and the J gene lost 6 bases, with 15 bases spanning the gap. The germline gives CDR1 MDHEN, CDR2 SYDVKM. CDR3 sequence reads: CASSPPLAGDTQYF. CDR3 bases: TGTGCCAGCAGTCCCCCCCTAGCAGGCGATACGCAGTATTTT.

V and J are TRBV5-1 and TRBJ2-7, with D possibly TRBD2 on 7 matching bases. Looked up from germline, CDR1 is SGHRS and CDR2 is YFSETQ. This CDR3 contains 16 residues. Deletions cut 5 bases from V and 3 bases from J, with 21 bases between. The CDR3: CASSSSPQGGGYEQYF. The CDR3 DNA reads TGCGCCAGCAGTTCTAGCCCCCAGGGAGGGGGCTACGAGCAGTACTTC.

This sequence joins TRBV28 and TRBJ2-7; the match to TRBD1 covers 7 bases. This CDR3 comprises 14 residues. Germline lookup yields CDR1 MDHEN and CDR2 SYDVKM. Trimming at V came to 10 bases and at J to 0 bases, leaving 9 bases not matched to a gene. The CDR3, as DNA: TGTGCCACCCAAGGACAGGCCAGCTCCTACGAGCAGTACTTC. It translates to CATQGQASSYEQYF.

This chain uses TRBV5-1 with TRBJ2-3, with D tentatively TRBD1 (6 bases). The CDR3 has 17 amino acids. Germline loops: CDR1 SGHRS, CDR2 YFSETQ. V was pared by 4 bases and J by 1 base, with 19 bases between. The CDR3 coding sequence is TGCGCCAGCAGCCTAGCTGTACAGGGTAGAGGCACAGATACGCAGTATTTT. Its translation is CASSLAVQGRGTDTQYF. Full variable domain (outside the CDR3, taken from reference TRBV5-1 and TRBJ2-3): KAGVTQTPRYLIKTRGQQVTLSCSPISGHRSVSWYQQTPGQGLQFLFEYFSETQRNKGNFPGRFSGRQFSNSRSEMNVSTLELGDSALYLCASSLAVQGRGTDTQYFGPGTRLTVL.

V gene TRBV30 combines with J gene TRBJ2-3; perhaps TRBD1 as D (6 bases). The V end was cut by 4 bases, the J end by 3 bases, with 11 bases between. CDR3 length equals 13 residues. CDR1 and CDR2 from the germline V gene are GTSNPN and SVGIG (reference sequence). This chain's CDR3 is CAWKIQGTDTQYF. The CDR3 nucleotides are TGTGCCTGGAAAATCCAGGGGACAGATACGCAGTATTTT.

J is TRBJ2-7 and V is TRBV5-5; 7 nucleotides match TRBD2. Germline V CDR1 and CDR2: SGHKS, YYEKEE (reference sequence). With V trimmed by 6 bases and J by 2 bases, 5 bases remained unmatched. The CDR3 consists of 13 residues. CDR3 amino acids: CASIGGIAYEQYF. The CDR3 DNA reads as TGTGCCAGCATCGGGGGGATTGCCTACGAGCAGTACTTC.

CDR3 amino acids: CAISEDLDEQYF. In DNA, the CDR3 is TGTGCCATCAGTGAGGATCTAGACGAGCAGTACTTC. V gene TRBV10-3 combines with J gene TRBJ2-7, with no clear D. CDR1 ENHRY and CDR2 SYGVKD come from the germline V gene. The CDR3 extends over 12 amino acids. V lost 2 bases to trimming and J lost 5 bases, with 7 bases between them.

The chain recombines TRBV10-1 with TRBJ2-2, with D maybe TRBD1 (5 bases). The CDR3 spans 15 residues. Germline V gene sequence: CDR1 WNHNN, CDR2 SYGVQD (reference sequence). V lost 6 bases and J lost 5, with 16 bases in between. CDR3 DNA: TGCGCCAGCAGCTTAGAGCAGGGCTGGACCGGGGAGCTGTTTTTT. Translated, it gives CASSLEQGWTGELFF.

CDR3 loop: CASSAGQGALFYEQYF. The CDR3 bases are TGTGCCAGCAGTGCAGGACAGGGAGCCCTTTTCTACGAGCAGTACTTC. The rearrangement uses TRBV6-1 and TRBJ2-7; 8 bases line up with TRBD1. The CDR3 is 16 amino acids. The ends lost 4 bases at V and 3 bases at J; junction bases unmatched: 11. Germline V lookup: CDR1 MNHNS, CDR2 SASEGT.

The V gene is TRBV5-6, the J gene TRBJ1-6, with 9 bases lining up with TRBD1. The CDR3 sequence is 15 residues long. J was trimmed by 10 bases and V by 3 bases; bases with no gene match: 8. CDR1 SGHDT and CDR2 YYEEEE come from the germline V gene. In nucleotides, the CDR3 is TGTGCCAGCAGCTCGGGACAGGGAAGGGGCTCACCCCTCCACTTT. As protein: CASSSGQGRGSPLHF.

The CDR3 sequence is CASSYGGEGWNEQFF. CDR3 nucleotide sequence: TGTGCCAGCAGTTATGGCGGGGAGGGGTGGAATGAGCAGTTCTTC. The chain links TRBV6-5 to TRBJ2-1; 7 bases are shared with TRBD2. After removal of 3 bases from V and 7 bases from J, the junction contained 9 bases not matched to a gene. Germline V gives CDR1 MNHEY, CDR2 SVGAGI. CDR3 length equals 15 residues.

V gene TRBV5-1 combines with J gene TRBJ2-3, with D possibly TRBD1 on 5 matching bases. The germline CDR1 and CDR2 sequences are SGHRS and YFSETQ. Trimming took 6 bases from V and 0 from J, leaving 14 bases between them. The CDR3 sequence is 15 residues long. The CDR3 loop is CASTLGAGSTDTQYF. In nucleotides, the CDR3 is TGCGCCAGCACTCTTGGGGCAGGGAGCACAGATACGCAGTATTTT.

This clone has a handful of counts. The V call is TRBV11-2, the J call TRBJ2-7; perhaps TRBD2 as D (7 bases). The CDR3 has 15 residues. The germline V gene has CDR1 SGHAT and CDR2 FQNNGV. V lost 0 bases and J lost 2, with 11 bases in between. The CDR3 loop reads CASSLERGPPYEQYF. DNA for the CDR3: TGTGCCAGCAGCTTAGAGCGGGGGCCTCCCTACGAGCAGTACTTC.

The gene calls are TRBV5-1 and TRBJ1-1; D might be TRBD1 (5 bases). Germline CDR1 reads SGHRS; CDR2 reads YFSETQ. This CDR3 contains 14 residues. V shed 0 bases and J shed 3 bases, with 9 bases lying between them. The CDR3 nucleotides read TGCGCCAGCAGCTTGGAGGGGCAGGACACTGAAGCTTTCTTT. Protein product: CASSLEGQDTEAFF.

The chain uses TRBV19 and TRBJ1-4; a possible D gene is TRBD1 (5 bases). Germline CDR1 reads LNHDA; CDR2 reads SQIVND (reference sequence). The CDR3 is made up of 13 amino acids. Trimming shortened V by 6 bases and J by 2 bases, and 7 bases separated the two germline ends. CDR3 loop: CASRQVTNEKLFF. The DNA of the CDR3 is TGTGCCAGTAGACAGGTCACTAATGAAAAACTGTTTTTT.

This clone was counted once. This sequence joins TRBV2 and TRBJ1-6; D possibly corresponds to TRBD1 (6 bases). V gave up 9 bases and J gave up 7 bases, with 16 bases separating them. Looked up from germline, CDR1 is SNHLY and CDR2 is FYNNEI. CDR3 length equals 14 residues. CDR3 DNA sequence: TGTGCCAGAACGACAGGCCCCGGGAATTCACCCCTCCACTTT. Protein sequence: CARTTGPGNSPLHF.

The table lists this clone with a count of one. The genes are TRBV6-6 and TRBJ1-1; possible D gene TRBD1, 5 bases. The V gene's germline CDR1 is MNHNY and CDR2 SVGAGI (reference sequence). This CDR3 comprises 14 residues. Trimming left V 2 bases short and J 4 bases short, with 11 bases between. The CDR3 region is CASSYGVGGTEAFF. The CDR3 nucleotides read TGTGCCAGCAGTTACGGGGTCGGGGGCACTGAAGCTTTCTTT.

The chain uses TRBV10-3 and TRBJ1-2; weak D call: TRBD1 (6 bases). This CDR3 is 14 amino acids long. Looked up from germline, CDR1 is ENHRY and CDR2 is SYGVKD. V was clipped by 7 bases and J by 0 bases, with 12 bases between them. Here the CDR3 reads CAITQGLANYGYTF. For the CDR3, the DNA is TGTGCCATCACGCAGGGGCTAGCTAACTATGGCTACACCTTC.

The V gene is TRBV3-1 (or the pseudogene TRBV3-2), the J gene TRBJ2-3; TRBD2 aligns across 10 bases. V lost 3 bases to trimming and J lost 5 bases; unmatched junction nucleotides: 5. Germline CDR1 is LGHDT and CDR2 is YNNKEL (reference sequence). This CDR3 region has 15 residues. CDR3 in DNA: TGTGCCAGCAGCCACGGTAGCGGGGGGCGAGATACGCAGTATTTT. Translation gives CASSHGSGGRDTQYF.

The V call is TRBV2, the J call TRBJ1-3; D possibly corresponds to TRBD1 (5 bases). The V end was cut by 4 bases, the J end by 5 bases, with 12 bases between. The CDR3 has 14 residues. Germline CDR1 reads SNHLY; CDR2 reads FYNNEI. The CDR3 spells CASSGPGGRNTIYF. CDR3 bases: TGTGCCAGCAGTGGTCCGGGGGGGAGAAACACCATATATTTT.

The rearrangement joins TRBV18 to TRBJ1-2, with D perhaps matching TRBD1 (5 bases). Trimming stripped 5 bases from V and 3 bases from J, with 10 bases between. The length of the CDR3 is 13 residues. CDR1 KGHSH and CDR2 LQKENI come from the germline V gene. CDR3 residues: CASSIDRDYGYTF. The CDR3 DNA reads as TGTGCCAGCTCAATCGACAGAGACTATGGCTACACCTTC.

This chain joins TRBV5-4 and TRBJ1-2, with a possible D match to TRBD1 (6 bases). V was trimmed by 6 bases and J by 3 bases, leaving 12 bases between them. This CDR3 is 13 amino acids long. The germline CDR1 and CDR2 sequences are SGHNT and YYREEE (reference sequence). CDR3 in amino acids: CASTQTGDYGYTF. The CDR3 DNA is TGTGCCAGCACCCAGACAGGAGACTATGGCTACACCTTC.

This clone was observed once. The chain joins TRBV2 to TRBJ2-1, with a weak D call TRBD1 (5 bases). V was clipped by 1 base and J by 4 bases, with 8 bases between them. This CDR3 is 14 amino acids long. Germline V lookup: CDR1 SNHLY, CDR2 FYNNEI. The CDR3 loop reads CASSEDQGYNEQFF. For the CDR3, the DNA is TGTGCCAGCAGTGAAGACCAGGGTTACAATGAGCAGTTCTTC.

This clone has only one observation. This rearrangement joins TRBV19 to TRBJ2-2; 7 positions agree with TRBD2. From germline, CDR1 is LNHDA and CDR2 SQIVND (reference sequence). The CDR3 totals 14 residues. After removal of 6 bases from V and 6 bases from J, the junction contained 7 bases not matched to a gene. The CDR3 bases are TGTGCCAGTAGAAGGACTAGGAGTTCCGGGGAGCTGTTTTTT. This translates into CASRRTRSSGELFF.